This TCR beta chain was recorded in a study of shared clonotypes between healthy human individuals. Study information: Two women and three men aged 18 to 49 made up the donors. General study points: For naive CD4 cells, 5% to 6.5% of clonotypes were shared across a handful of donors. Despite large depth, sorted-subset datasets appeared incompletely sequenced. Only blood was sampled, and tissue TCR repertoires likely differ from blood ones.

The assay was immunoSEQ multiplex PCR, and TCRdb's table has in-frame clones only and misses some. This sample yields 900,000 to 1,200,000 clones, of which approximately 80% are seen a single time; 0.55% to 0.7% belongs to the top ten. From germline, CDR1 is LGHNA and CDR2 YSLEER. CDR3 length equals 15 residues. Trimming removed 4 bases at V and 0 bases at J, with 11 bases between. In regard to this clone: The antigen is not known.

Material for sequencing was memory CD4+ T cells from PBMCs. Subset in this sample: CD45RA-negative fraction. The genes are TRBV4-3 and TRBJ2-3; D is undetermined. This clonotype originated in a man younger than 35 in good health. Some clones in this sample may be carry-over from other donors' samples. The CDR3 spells CASSLQLTSTDTQYF. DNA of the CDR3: TGCGCCAGCAGCCTCCAGCTGACTAGCACAGATACGCAGTATTTT.